These T cell receptor beta chains were read from a single sample in a study of identical twins. MiXCR was run by TCRdb on the 5' RACE reads, yielding one entry per CDR3 protein. Of about 340,000 distinct CDR3 sequences in the sample, around an eighth were seen once. The same data also went into a second study, on yellow fever vaccine responses in identical twins.

The source material was CD8+ T cells sorted from blood. The receptors here all came from a young woman in good health. CDR3s include the opening cysteine and the closing phenylalanine or tryptophan. D genes are given only for firm matches. The listing skips clone size in some rows; elsewhere it reads once, few, many or a size class.

>-|TRBJ2-5|13|-|TRBV7-9
TGTGCCAGCAGCCTACAGGTAGAAGAGACCCAGTACTTC
CASSLQVEETQYF
>-|TRBJ2-1|13|-|TRBV7-9
TGTGCCAGCAGAGGGAACGATTACAATGAGCAGTTCTTC
CASRGNDYNEQFF
>-|TRBJ2-5|14|-|TRBV12-3/TRBV12-4
TGTGCCAGCAGTTTAATAACATTTCAAGAGACCCAGTACTTC
CASSLITFQETQYF
>-|TRBJ2-1|18|TRBD2|TRBV5-1
TGCGCCAGCACCAAGGGGGCGACTAGCGGGGGCTCCTACAATGAGCAGTTCTTC
CASTKGATSGGSYNEQFF
>many|TRBJ2-5|17|TRBD1|TRBV4-1
TGCGCCAGCAGCCCCCTTATCTGGACAGGGGTACAAGAGACCCAGTACTTC
CASSPLIWTGVQETQYF
>many|TRBJ2-3|14|TRBD2|TRBV5-1
TGCGCCAGCAGCCCCCGCGGGAGTTCAGATACGCAGTATTTT
CASSPRGSSDTQYF
>-|TRBJ1-2|14|-|TRBV7-2
TGTGCCAGCAGCTTAATAGGTTCGGGCTATGGCTACACCTTC
CASSLIGSGYGYTF
>few|TRBJ1-4|15|-|TRBV4-1
TGCGCCAGCAGCCAGGAAGACAGAATCAAGGAAAAACTGTTTTTT
CASSQEDRIKEKLFF
>few|TRBJ2-3|13|-|TRBV4-1
TGCGCCAGCAGCCCCAAGAAAGCGGAGGGGCAGTATTTT
CASSPKKAEGQYF
>few|TRBJ1-5|15|-|TRBV6-1
TGTGCCAGCAGTCTCCGGGACGGGGGCGGCCAGCCCCAGCATTTT
CASSLRDGGGQPQHF
>many|TRBJ2-7|13|TRBD1|TRBV29-1
TGCAGCGTTGAAGCGGCAGGGGGCTACGAGCAGTACTTC
CSVEAAGGYEQYF
>few|TRBJ1-1|13|-|TRBV5-1
TGCGCCAGCAGCAGGACACCTAACACTGAAGCTTTCTTT
CASSRTPNTEAFF
>-|TRBJ2-2|14|TRBD1|TRBV2
TGTGCCAGCAGTGAATGGACAGGGGACGGGGAGCTGTTTTTT
CASSEWTGDGELFF
>-|TRBJ1-1|11|-|TRBV9
TGTGCCAGCAGCGTAGCAACTGAAGCTTTCTTT
CASSVATEAFF